These 3 T cell receptor beta chains came from one sample sequenced in a study of OX40 agonist ivuxolimab in advanced cancers. The assay was immunoSEQ multiplex PCR, and TCRdb's table has in-frame clones only and misses some. The sample consists of about 17,000 clones, around 77% of them appearing once. The sequencing used CD4+ or CD8+ T cells sorted from blood, collected in a trial of the OX40 agonist ivuxolimab. These receptors were taken from an adult with an advanced solid tumor such as melanoma, head and neck, liver or kidney cancer.

The chain joins TRBV4-2 to TRBJ1-6; maybe TRBD1 (6 bases). The CDR3 is made up of 15 amino acids. Trimming removed 5 bases at V and 6 bases at J, with 14 bases between. Looked up from germline, CDR1 is LGHNA and CDR2 is YNFKEQ. In nucleotides, the CDR3 is TGTGCCAGCAGCTTGACGGACAGTTCTAATTCACCCCTCCACTTT. Its protein is CASSLTDSSNSPLHF.

Judged by abundance, this clone is medium-sized. The V and J genes are TRBV7-8 and TRBJ2-1, with TRBD1 matching over 8 bases. With V trimmed by 1 base and J by 0 bases, 2 bases remained unmatched. Germline lookup yields CDR1 SGHVS and CDR2 FQNEAQ. This CDR3 region has 16 residues. CDR3 sequence: CASSLGTGSSYNEQFF. The CDR3, as DNA: TGTGCCAGCAGCTTAGGGACAGGGAGCTCCTACAATGAGCAGTTCTTC.

The J gene is TRBJ2-7, the V gene TRBV19; TRBD1 matches at 7 bases. Per germline, CDR1 LNHDA and CDR2 SQIVND (reference sequence). V dropped 6 bases and J dropped 3; count of bases not matched to a gene: 5. The CDR3 totals 13 residues. In nucleotides, the CDR3 is TGTGCCAGTAGCCCCGGGACAGTCTACGAGCAGTACTTC. It yields the protein CASSPGTVYEQYF.